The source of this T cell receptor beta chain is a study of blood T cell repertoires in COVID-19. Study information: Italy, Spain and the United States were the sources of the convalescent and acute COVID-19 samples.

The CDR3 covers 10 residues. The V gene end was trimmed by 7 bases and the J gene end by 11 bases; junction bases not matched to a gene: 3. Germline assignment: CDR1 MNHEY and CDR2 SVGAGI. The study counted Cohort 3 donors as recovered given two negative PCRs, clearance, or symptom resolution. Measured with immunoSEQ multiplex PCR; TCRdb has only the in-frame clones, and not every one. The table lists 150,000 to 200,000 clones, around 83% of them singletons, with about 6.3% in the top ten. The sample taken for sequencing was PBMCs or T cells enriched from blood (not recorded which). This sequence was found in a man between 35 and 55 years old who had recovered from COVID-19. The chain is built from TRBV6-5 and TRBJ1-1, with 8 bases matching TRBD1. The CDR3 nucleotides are TGTGCCAGCACTACAGGGGGGGCTTTCTTT. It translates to CASTTGGAFF.